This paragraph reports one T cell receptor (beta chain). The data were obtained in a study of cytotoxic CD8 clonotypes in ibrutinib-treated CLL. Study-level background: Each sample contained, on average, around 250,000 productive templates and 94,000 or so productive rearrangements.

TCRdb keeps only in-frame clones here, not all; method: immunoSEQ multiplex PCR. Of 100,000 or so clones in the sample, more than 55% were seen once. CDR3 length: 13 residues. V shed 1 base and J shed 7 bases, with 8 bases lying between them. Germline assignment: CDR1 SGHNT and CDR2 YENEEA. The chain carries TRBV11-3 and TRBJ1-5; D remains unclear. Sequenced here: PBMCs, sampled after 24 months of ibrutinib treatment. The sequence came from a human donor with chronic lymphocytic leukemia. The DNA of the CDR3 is TGTGCCAGCAGCTTAGCGACCGGACAGCCCCAGCATTTT. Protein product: CASSLATGQPQHF.